This T cell receptor beta chain was documented in a study of metastatic and nonmetastatic thyroid tumors. The wider study: It was across blood and tumor or nodule tissue from malignant and benign thyroid patients that repertoires were compared.

No patient had received any treatment before thyroid surgery. MiXCR reprocessed the PCR reads for TCRdb. The table includes approximately 12,000 clones, 30% to 40% detected once. The V gene lost 5 bases and the J gene lost 2 bases, with 3 bases spanning the gap. Germline lookup yields CDR1 DFQATT and CDR2 SNEGSKA (reference sequence). The CDR3 extends over 10 amino acids. This receptor was taken from a male donor with papillary thyroid cancer or a benign thyroid nodule (not recorded which). Some clones in this sample may be carry-over from other donors' samples. The specimen was tumor tissue. This rearrangement joins TRBV20-1 to TRBJ2-5; D unclear. For the CDR3, the DNA is TGCAGTGCTTTTCAAGAGACCCAGTACTTC. This codes for CSAFQETQYF.